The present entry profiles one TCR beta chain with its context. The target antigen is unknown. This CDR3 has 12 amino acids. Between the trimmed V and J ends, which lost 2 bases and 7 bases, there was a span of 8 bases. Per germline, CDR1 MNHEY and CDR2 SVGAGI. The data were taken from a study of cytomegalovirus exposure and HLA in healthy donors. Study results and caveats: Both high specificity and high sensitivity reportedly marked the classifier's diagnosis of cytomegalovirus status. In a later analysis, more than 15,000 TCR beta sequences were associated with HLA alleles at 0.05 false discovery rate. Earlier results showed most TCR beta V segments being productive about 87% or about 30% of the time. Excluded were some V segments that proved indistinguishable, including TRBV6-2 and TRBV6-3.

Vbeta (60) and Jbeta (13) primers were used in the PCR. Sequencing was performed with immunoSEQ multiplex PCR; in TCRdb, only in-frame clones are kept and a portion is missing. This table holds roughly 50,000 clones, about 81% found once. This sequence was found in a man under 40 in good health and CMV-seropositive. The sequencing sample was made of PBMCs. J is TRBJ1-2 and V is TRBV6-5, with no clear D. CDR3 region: CASSYRGSGYTF. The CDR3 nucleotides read TGTGCCAGCAGTTACAGAGGGTCTGGCTACACCTTC.